Included here is one T cell receptor (beta chain) sequence, with context. At one of its ends the junction is not consistent with the germline gene, which may arise from a read error. This sample stems from a study of blood T cell repertoires in COVID-19. Followed over time, Seattle patients had been enrolled while infection was active. Under the authors' procedure: Estimated nucleated cell counts came from reference gene primer amplification. Profiling relied on immunoSEQ multiplex PCR, and the TCRdb table lists in-frame clones only, not all of them. For V, J and clone size, that table is used; D and trimming come from the DNA. The top ten hold 0.8% to 0.9% of the sample, which has roughly 500,000 clones, roughly nine tenths seen once. The receptor was isolated from a young man with COVID-19, enrolled during active disease. The sample comprised peripheral blood.

CDR3 loop: CATSRVTGRSFF. The DNA of the CDR3 is TGTGCCACCAGCAGAGTGACGGGTAGATCATTCTTC. The chain carries TRBV15 and TRBJ2-7; no clear D. The CDR3 totals 12 residues. The V gene's germline CDR1 is LNHNV and CDR2 YYDKDF (reference sequence).